Sequencing of this TCR beta chain was carried out in a study of T-cell reconstitution after alpha-beta-depleted transplantation in children. Ten or more counts support this clonotype. Its specificity is not known. The TCRbeta library incorporated unique molecular identifiers. A single record per CDR3 protein comes from TCRdb applying MiXCR to the PCR reads. The sample yields about 300,000 distinct CDR3 sequences, over 9% seen once. Trimming left V 2 bases short and J 8 bases short, with 13 bases between. This CDR3 is 14 amino acids long. The V gene's germline CDR1 is MDHEN and CDR2 SYDVKM. Points from the study as a whole: After transplant, at about two months, alpha-beta T cells were reportedly derived from several hundred expanded graft clones. One year after transplant, T-cell counts and diversity came mostly from newly produced T cells.

The sequences come from PBMCs, collected before TCRalphabeta/CD19-depleted stem cell transplant. The V gene is TRBV28, the J gene TRBJ1-5, with D possibly TRBD1 on 6 matching bases. The sequence came from a boy less than two years old with acute myeloid leukemia, due to receive a stem cell transplant. The CDR3 DNA follows: TGTGCCAGCAGTTTACAGGGGTCGTGGGAGCCCCAGCATTTT. Translating gives CASSLQGSWEPQHF.